These 10 T cell receptor beta chains were all obtained from the same sample, sequenced in a study of T cells in tuberculosis. The table came from immunoSEQ multiplex PCR; TCRdb's copy has only in-frame clones and leaves some out. The data contain 70,000 to 95,000 clones, roughly 93% of them seen just once; the ten biggest clones take up 1.5% to 2%. Thawed, overnight-rested PBMC were stained with GMM-loaded CD1B tetramer, viability dye and anti-CD3, then sorted. The lipid loaded on the CD1B tetramers was C32 glucose monomycolate from Rhodococcus equi. Sequences were obtained from CD1b-GMM tetramer-negative cells sorted from PBMCs. The receptor source for this set is an adult woman with latent tuberculosis.

The rearrangement uses TRBV27 and TRBJ2-1; 8 nucleotides match TRBD1. The CDR3 runs 16 residues. V lost 6 bases to trimming and J lost 3 bases; unmatched junction nucleotides: 10. CDR1 and CDR2 (germline): MNHEY, SMNVEV (reference sequence). The CDR3 coding sequence is TGTGCCAGCAGCGCCGATCGGACAGGGCTCTACAATGAGCAGTTCTTC. It specifies CASSADRTGLYNEQFF.

V usage is TRBV18 and J usage is TRBJ2-1; 10 bases match TRBD2. The CDR3 is 16 amino acids. From germline, CDR1 is KGHSH and CDR2 LQKENI. Trimming cost V 4 bases and J 9 bases; bases outside gene matches: 12. The CDR3 is CASSREERGGRGEQFF. The CDR3 nucleotides are TGTGCCAGCTCACGAGAGGAGCGGGGGGGCCGCGGTGAGCAGTTCTTC.

The chain employs TRBV7-9 and TRBJ2-2; the D gene is possibly TRBD1 (5 bases). V gave up 5 bases and J gave up 7 bases, with 11 bases separating them. This CDR3 is 13 amino acids long. CDR1 is SEHNR, CDR2 FQNEAQ, per germline (reference sequence). CDR3 in amino acids: CASSGRVGGELFF. The DNA of the CDR3 is TGTGCCAGCAGCGGCAGGGTGGGCGGGGAGCTGTTTTTT.

The chain carries TRBV11-2 and TRBJ2-1; 10 nucleotides agree with TRBD1. V trimming: 4 bases; J trimming: 8 bases; junction bases outside the gene matches: 5. Germline CDR1 is SGHAT and CDR2 is FQNNGV. The CDR3 runs to 14 residues. This CDR3 is CASSSTTGGYEQFF. CDR3 nucleotide sequence: TGTGCCAGCAGCTCCACGACAGGGGGCTATGAGCAGTTCTTC.

V and J are TRBV30 and TRBJ1-2; TRBD1 aligns across 10 bases. CDR1 is GTSNPN, CDR2 SVGIG, per germline (reference sequence). CDR3 size: 15 residues. V lost 0 bases and J lost 3; bases outside the gene matches: 4. CDR3 nucleotides: TGTGCCTGGAGTGTACGGGACAGGGGTGACTATGGCTACACCTTC. Protein: CAWSVRDRGDYGYTF.

The J gene is TRBJ1-2, the V gene TRBV6-1, with 7 bases aligning to TRBD1. The CDR3 has 19 amino acids. The J segment lost 0 bases and the V segment lost 0 bases, leaving 13 bases of the junction unmatched. The germline V gene encodes CDR1 MNHNS and CDR2 SASEGT. The CDR3 nucleotides read TGTGCCAGCAGTGAAGCGCGAACAATGAGGACAGGAGCTAACTATGGCTACACCTTC. Encoded protein: CASSEARTMRTGANYGYTF.

The rearrangement joins TRBV2 to TRBJ1-2, with 12 positions matching TRBD1. The junction had 3 bases not matched to a gene; V was cut back by 4 bases and J by 3 bases. CDR1 and CDR2 (germline): SNHLY, FYNNEI. This CDR3 is 15 amino acids long. In DNA, the CDR3 is TGTGCCAGCAGTGCGGGACAGGGGGCCCACTATGGCTACACCTTC. This sequence encodes CASSAGQGAHYGYTF.

The chain links TRBV19 to TRBJ2-1; D is possibly TRBD2 (7 bases). Germline CDR1 reads LNHDA; CDR2 reads SQIVND (reference sequence). This CDR3 is 16 amino acids long. Trimming stripped 4 bases from V and 6 bases from J, with 19 bases between. The CDR3 coding sequence is TGTGCCAGTAGTAGACCAAGAGGGGGGGTCGGCAATGAGCAGTTCTTC. It is translated as CASSRPRGGVGNEQFF. Full variable domain (outside the CDR3, taken from reference TRBV19 and TRBJ2-1): DGGITQSPKYLFRKEGQNVTLSCEQNLNHDAMYWYRQDPGQGLRLIYYSQIVNDFQKGDIAEGYSVSREKKESFPLTVTSAQKNPTAFYLCASSRPRGGVGNEQFFGPGTRLTVL.

The chain links TRBV10-2 to TRBJ2-1; 12 bases match TRBD2. The length of the CDR3 is 16 residues. Germline CDR1 reads WSHSY; CDR2 reads SAAADI. V dropped 0 bases and J dropped 9; count of bases not matched to a gene: 6. The CDR3 region is CASSESLSSGGGEQFF. DNA for the CDR3: TGCGCCAGCAGTGAGTCGTTGTCTAGCGGGGGGGGTGAGCAGTTCTTC.

The J gene is TRBJ2-3, the V gene TRBV6-1, with a possible D match to TRBD2 (6 bases). CDR3 size: 15 residues. In germline, CDR1 is MNHNS, CDR2 SASEGT. V was shortened by 0 bases and J by 5 bases, with 12 bases between the two germline ends. The CDR3 nucleotides read TGTGCCAGCAGTGAAGCGGCGGGGTTAGTAGATACGCAGTATTTT. It specifies CASSEAAGLVDTQYF.